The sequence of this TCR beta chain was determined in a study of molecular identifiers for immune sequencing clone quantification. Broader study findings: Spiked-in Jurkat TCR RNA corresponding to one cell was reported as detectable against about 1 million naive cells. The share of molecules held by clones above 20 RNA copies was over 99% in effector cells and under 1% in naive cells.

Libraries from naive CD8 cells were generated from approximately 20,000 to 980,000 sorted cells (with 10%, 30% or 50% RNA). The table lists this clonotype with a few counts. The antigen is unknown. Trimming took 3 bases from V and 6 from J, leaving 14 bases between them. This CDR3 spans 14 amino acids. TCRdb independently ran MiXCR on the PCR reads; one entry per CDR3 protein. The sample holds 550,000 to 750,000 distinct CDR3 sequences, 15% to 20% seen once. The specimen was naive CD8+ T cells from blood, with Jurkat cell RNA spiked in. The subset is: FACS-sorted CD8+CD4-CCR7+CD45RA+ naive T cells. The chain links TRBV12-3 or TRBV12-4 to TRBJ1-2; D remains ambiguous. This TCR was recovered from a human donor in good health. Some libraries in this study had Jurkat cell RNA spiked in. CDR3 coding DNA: TGTGCCAGCAGTTTGGTTAAAGCGGTGAATGGCTACACCTTC. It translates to CASSLVKAVNGYTF.